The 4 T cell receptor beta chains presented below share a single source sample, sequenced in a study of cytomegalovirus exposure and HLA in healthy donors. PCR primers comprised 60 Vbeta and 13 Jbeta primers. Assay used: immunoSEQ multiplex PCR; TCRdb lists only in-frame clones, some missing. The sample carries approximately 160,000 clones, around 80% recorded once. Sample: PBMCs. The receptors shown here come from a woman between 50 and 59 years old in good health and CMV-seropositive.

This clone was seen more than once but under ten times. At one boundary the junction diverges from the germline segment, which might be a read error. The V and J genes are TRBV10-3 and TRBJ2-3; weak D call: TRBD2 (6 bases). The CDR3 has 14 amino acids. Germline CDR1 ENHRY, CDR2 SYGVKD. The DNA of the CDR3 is TGTGCCATCAGTGAGGGAACTAGCATAGATACGCAGTATTTT. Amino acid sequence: CAISEGTSIDTQYF.

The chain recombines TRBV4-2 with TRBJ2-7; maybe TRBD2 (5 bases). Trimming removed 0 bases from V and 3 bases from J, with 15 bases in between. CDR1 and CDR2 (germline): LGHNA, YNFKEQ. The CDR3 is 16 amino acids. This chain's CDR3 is CASSQEQIITSYEQYF. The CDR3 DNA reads TGTGCCAGCAGCCAAGAGCAGATCATAACTAGCTACGAGCAGTACTTC.

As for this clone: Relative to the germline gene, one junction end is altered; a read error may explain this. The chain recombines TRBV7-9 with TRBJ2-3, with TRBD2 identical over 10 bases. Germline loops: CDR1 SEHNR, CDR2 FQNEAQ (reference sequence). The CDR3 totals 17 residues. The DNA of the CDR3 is TGTTCCAGCAGCTCAAAGTCGTATAGCGGGAGGACAGATACGCAGTATTTT. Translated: CSSSSKSYSGRTDTQYF. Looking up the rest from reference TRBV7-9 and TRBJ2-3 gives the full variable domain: DTGVSQNPRHKITKRGQNVTFRCDPISEHNRLYWYRQTLGQGPEFLTYFQNEAQLEKSRLLSDRFSAERPKGSFSTLEIQRTEQGDSAMYLCSSSSKSYSGRTDTQYFGPGTRLTVL.

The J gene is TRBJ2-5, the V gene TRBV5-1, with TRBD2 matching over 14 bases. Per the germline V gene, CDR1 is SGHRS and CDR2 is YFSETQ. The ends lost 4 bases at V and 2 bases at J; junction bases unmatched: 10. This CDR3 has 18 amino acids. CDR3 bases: TGCGCCAGCAGCATCGGGACTAGCGGGAGTGGGTTACAAGAGACCCAGTACTTC. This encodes CASSIGTSGSGLQETQYF. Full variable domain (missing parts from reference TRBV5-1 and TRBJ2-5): KAGVTQTPRYLIKTRGQQVTLSCSPISGHRSVSWYQQTPGQGLQFLFEYFSETQRNKGNFPGRFSGRQFSNSRSEMNVSTLELGDSALYLCASSIGTSGSGLQETQYFGPGTRLLVL.